The 20 T cell receptor beta chains below all came from one sample that was sequenced in a study of blood T cell repertoires in COVID-19. The repertoire was sequenced with immunoSEQ multiplex PCR; TCRdb's copy has only in-frame clones and lacks some. The table has around 93,000 clones, 90% seen once. Sequencing used peripheral blood. These TCRs come from a man between 18 and 35 years old with COVID-19, enrolled during active disease.

As concerns this clone: A junction end diverges from the germline sequence, so it may reflect a read error. The V gene is TRBV11-2, the J gene TRBJ1-4; D remains ambiguous. The CDR3 runs 11 residues. CDR1 is SGHAT, CDR2 FQNNGV, per germline. In DNA form, the CDR3 reads TGTGCCAGCAGCTCAGATGAAAAACTGCTTTTT. Translating gives CASSSDEKLLF.

V gene TRBV5-1 combines with J gene TRBJ1-1, with 12 bases lining up with TRBD1. The V segment lost 4 bases and the J segment 0 bases; nucleotides outside the gene matches: 4. Germline V gene sequence: CDR1 SGHRS, CDR2 YFSETQ. The CDR3 contains 16 residues. CDR3 sequence: CASSPRDRGLNTEAFF. The DNA of the CDR3 is TGCGCCAGCAGCCCCCGGGACAGGGGGCTGAACACTGAAGCTTTCTTT.

This chain joins TRBV28 and TRBJ2-3; D is undetermined. The V end lost 6 bases, the J end lost 1 base, and 14 bases lay between the germline ends. Germline CDR1 and CDR2: MDHEN and SYDVKM. The CDR3 is made up of 15 amino acids. The DNA for the CDR3 is TGTGCCAGCAGATCGGTTCCTCCTGGCACAGATACGCAGTATTTT. Protein sequence: CASRSVPPGTDTQYF.

The chain couples TRBV5-1 to TRBJ2-7, with TRBD1 identical over 7 bases. This CDR3 contains 15 residues. Germline lookup yields CDR1 SGHRS and CDR2 YFSETQ. Germline trimming cut 4 bases from V and 3 bases from J; bases unmatched to any gene: 10. This chain's CDR3 is CASSKTGTENYEQYF. The CDR3 bases are TGCGCCAGCAGCAAAACCGGGACAGAAAACTACGAGCAGTACTTC.

The chain is built from TRBV10-2 and TRBJ2-3; 7 bases line up with TRBD1. The length of the CDR3 is 17 residues. Germline V gene lookup returns CDR1 WSHSY and CDR2 SAAADI. The ends lost 8 bases at V and 0 bases at J; junction bases unmatched: 14. The CDR3 region is CASSPRGRFGSTDTQYF. The DNA of the CDR3 is TGCGCCAGCTCGCCGAGGGGGCGCTTCGGGAGCACAGATACGCAGTATTTT.

The chain recombines TRBV6-5 with TRBJ2-1, with D possibly being TRBD1 (5 bases). The CDR3 is 14 amino acids. CDR1 MNHEY and CDR2 SVGAGI come from the germline V gene. V gave up 8 bases and J gave up 9 bases, with 20 bases separating them. The CDR3 sequence is CASFSGRVRGEQFF. In DNA, the CDR3 is TGTGCCAGCTTTTCCGGCAGGGTGAGAGGTGAGCAGTTCTTC.

The chain links TRBV27 to TRBJ2-7; 7 positions match TRBD1. Germline CDR1 reads MNHEY; CDR2 reads SMNVEV (reference sequence). The CDR3 is 14 amino acids. V shed 2 bases and J 7 bases; nucleotides not matched to a gene: 8. The CDR3 DNA follows: TGTGCCAGCAGTTTAGTAGGGGGCGTGCGGGAGCAGTACTTC. This encodes CASSLVGGVREQYF.

The J gene is TRBJ2-3, the V gene TRBV7-2; 11 bases fit TRBD1. The CDR3 extends over 15 amino acids. Losses at the gene ends were 5 bases for V and 4 bases for J; bases not matched to a gene: 5. Germline values: CDR1 SGHTA, CDR2 FQGNSA. The CDR3 sequence: CASSIWTGGADTQYF. The DNA for the CDR3 is TGTGCCAGCAGCATATGGACAGGGGGCGCAGATACGCAGTATTTT.

This clone turned up a few times. The rearrangement uses TRBV7-2 and TRBJ2-1; TRBD2 agrees at 7 bases. CDR3 length equals 14 residues. Germline trimming cut 0 bases from V and 4 bases from J; bases unmatched to any gene: 0. In germline, CDR1 is SGHTA, CDR2 FQGNSA. The CDR3 DNA follows: TGTGCCAGCAGCTTAGCGGGAGGGTACAATGAGCAGTTCTTC. Translating it yields CASSLAGGYNEQFF.

The V and J genes are TRBV6-6 and TRBJ2-1; 8 bases fit TRBD2. The V segment lost 2 bases and the J segment 4 bases; nucleotides outside the gene matches: 4. CDR1 MNHNY and CDR2 SVGAGI come from the germline V gene (reference sequence). The CDR3 is 15 residues long. In DNA form, the CDR3 reads TGTGCCAGCAGTTACCGGGGGGGATGGTACAATGAGCAGTTCTTC. It translates to CASSYRGGWYNEQFF.

The chain combines TRBV7-9 with TRBJ1-6; 10 nucleotides align to TRBD1. The CDR3 is 16 amino acids. Germline CDR1 reads SEHNR; CDR2 reads FQNEAQ (reference sequence). The trim removed 5 bases at V and 10 bases at J, leaving 11 bases unmatched. Here the CDR3 DNA reads TGTGCCAGCAGCGGGAACCGGGACAGGGGACAATCACCCCTCCACTTT. Its protein product is CASSGNRDRGQSPLHF.

The chain uses TRBV4-3 and TRBJ2-7; D not resolved. CDR3 length: 15 amino acids. Germline CDR1 is LGHNA and CDR2 is YSLEER. The V gene lost 3 bases and the J gene lost 4 bases, with 16 bases spanning the gap. The CDR3 bases are TGCGCCAGCAGCCACGAACTACTCGGAACGTACGAGCAGTACTTC. It codes for CASSHELLGTYEQYF.

The sample holds one count of this clone. The chain combines TRBV6-5 with TRBJ1-2; no definite D call. The CDR3 spans 14 residues. Between the trimmed V and J ends, which lost 0 bases and 6 bases, there was a span of 11 bases. Germline V gene data show CDR1 as MNHEY and CDR2 as SVGAGI. The CDR3 sequence: CASSYSRAADGYTF. The DNA for the CDR3 is TGTGCCAGCAGTTACTCGAGGGCCGCCGATGGCTACACCTTC.

This rearrangement joins TRBV30 to TRBJ1-5; 7 positions match TRBD1. V shed 5 bases and J 7 bases; nucleotides not matched to a gene: 8. Per the germline V gene, CDR1 is GTSNPN and CDR2 is SVGIG (reference sequence). The CDR3 extends over 13 amino acids. The CDR3 region is CAWATGVGQPQHF. The DNA for the CDR3 is TGTGCCTGGGCTACAGGGGTGGGCCAGCCCCAGCATTTT.

The CDR3, as DNA: TGTGCCACTTCTTTCAGCCGGGGACTGGCCGAGCAGTACTTC. Residues: CATSFSRGLAEQYF. V gene TRBV7-9 combines with J gene TRBJ2-7, with D possibly being TRBD2 (6 bases). V dropped 10 bases and J dropped 6 bases, with 22 bases sitting between them. CDR3 length: 14 residues. Germline CDR1 is SEHNR and CDR2 is FQNEAQ (reference sequence).

The CDR3 here is CASRWDSSNQPQHF. The CDR3 region has the DNA TGTGCCAGCAGGTGGGACAGTAGCAATCAGCCCCAGCATTTT. The V and J genes are TRBV28 and TRBJ1-5; 7 positions agree with TRBD1. V lost 6 bases and J lost 0; bases outside the gene matches: 2. The length of the CDR3 is 14 residues. CDR1 is MDHEN, CDR2 SYDVKM, per germline. The variable domain in full, completed from reference TRBV28 and TRBJ1-5, reads DVKVTQSSRYLVKRTGEKVFLECVQDMDHENMFWYRQDPGLGLRLIYFSYDVKMKEKGDIPEGYSVSREKKERFSLILESASTNQTSMYLCASRWDSSNQPQHFGDGTRLSIL.

V and J are TRBV7-2 and TRBJ2-3; possibly TRBD2 for D (6 bases). Trimming removed 1 base at V and 3 bases at J, with 11 bases between. The germline CDR1 and CDR2 sequences are SGHTA and FQGNSA. The CDR3 is 15 residues long. The CDR3 nucleotides are TGTGCCAGCAGCTTAGGGTCGGGAGATACAGATACGCAGTATTTT. This sequence encodes CASSLGSGDTDTQYF.

J is TRBJ2-1 and V is TRBV11-3; 8 bases match TRBD2. V was pared by 1 base and J by 8 bases, with 13 bases of the junction left unmatched. The CDR3 spans 17 residues. Germline CDR1 reads SGHNT; CDR2 reads YENEEA. CDR3 nucleotides: TGTGCCAGCAGCTTAGGTAGGCGGGAGGTCCCGGAAGATGAGCAGTTCTTC. Translation gives CASSLGRREVPEDEQFF.

The V gene is TRBV3-1 (or the pseudogene TRBV3-2), the J gene TRBJ1-5, with D possibly matching TRBD1 (6 bases). The CDR3 is 17 amino acids. Trimming removed 2 bases at V and 0 bases at J, with 14 bases between. Germline assignment: CDR1 LGHDT and CDR2 YNNKEL (reference sequence). The CDR3, as DNA: TGTGCCAGCAGCCAATCGGACAGAGCCACTAGCAATCAGCCCCAGCATTTT. This encodes CASSQSDRATSNQPQHF.

The chain employs TRBV7-9 and TRBJ2-3, with D maybe TRBD1 (5 bases). Germline V gene lookup returns CDR1 SEHNR and CDR2 FQNEAQ (reference sequence). The CDR3 runs to 15 residues. V was shortened by 0 bases and J by 2 bases, with 9 bases between the two germline ends. This CDR3 reads CASSLARVLTDTQYF. CDR3 in DNA: TGTGCCAGCAGCTTAGCCAGGGTTCTCACAGATACGCAGTATTTT. The variable domain in full, completed from reference TRBV7-9 and TRBJ2-3, reads DTGVSQNPRHKITKRGQNVTFRCDPISEHNRLYWYRQTLGQGPEFLTYFQNEAQLEKSRLLSDRFSAERPKGSFSTLEIQRTEQGDSAMYLCASSLARVLTDTQYFGPGTRLTVL.